Following are 18 T cell receptor beta chains from one sample sequenced in a study of glioma-infiltrating T cells after dendritic cell vaccination. This table comes from immunoSEQ multiplex PCR, and its TCRdb copy is limited to in-frame clones, with some not included. The sample holds about 92,000 clones, about nine tenths seen once. The specimen comprised blood, sampled before dendritic cell vaccination. These TCRs come from a human donor with glioblastoma.

The chain is built from TRBV7-2 and TRBJ2-3; TRBD2 matches at 10 bases. V was clipped by 3 bases and J by 4 bases; unmatched bases: 13. Germline assignment: CDR1 SGHTA and CDR2 FQGNSA. The CDR3 is made up of 18 amino acids. In DNA form, the CDR3 reads TGTGCCAGCAGCTTTCGGGCTAGCGGGGGCGGTCTTGCAGATACGCAGTATTTT. It encodes CASSFRASGGGLADTQYF. Full variable domain (remainder filled in from reference TRBV7-2 and TRBJ2-3): GAGVSQSPSNKVTEKGKDVELRCDPISGHTALYWYRQSLGQGLEFLIYFQGNSAPDKSGLPSDRFSAERTGGSVSTLTIQRTQQEDSAVYLCASSFRASGGGLADTQYFGPGTRLTVL.

V is TRBV19 and J is TRBJ2-1; 7 bases fit TRBD2. Germline CDR1 is LNHDA and CDR2 is SQIVND (reference sequence). The junction had 12 bases not matched to a gene; V was cut back by 5 bases and J by 8 bases. The CDR3 is made up of 15 amino acids. The CDR3 spells CASSSPGERGYEQFF. The CDR3 DNA reads as TGTGCCAGTAGTTCACCAGGTGAGCGGGGTTATGAGCAGTTCTTC.

This clone was observed once. The V and J genes are TRBV5-4 and TRBJ2-1; 7 bases are a match to TRBD1. Germline V gene data show CDR1 as SGHNT and CDR2 as YYREEE (reference sequence). This CDR3 is built from 14 residues. CDR3 protein: CATHRDSTYNEQFF. DNA of the CDR3: TGTGCAACCCACAGGGACAGTACTTACAATGAGCAGTTCTTC.

This clone has a single count. V and J are TRBV5-1 and TRBJ2-7; 8 bases are shared with TRBD2. Trimming removed 0 bases from V and 0 bases from J; junction bases left unmatched: 5. The CDR3 is made up of 16 amino acids. Germline V CDR1 and CDR2: SGHRS, YFSETQ. The CDR3 DNA reads TGCGCCAGCAGCTTGGGAGCGGGGGTGAGCTCCTACGAGCAGTACTTC. Translated: CASSLGAGVSSYEQYF. Drawing the rest from reference TRBV5-1 and TRBJ2-7, the complete variable domain is KAGVTQTPRYLIKTRGQQVTLSCSPISGHRSVSWYQQTPGQGLQFLFEYFSETQRNKGNFPGRFSGRQFSNSRSEMNVSTLELGDSALYLCASSLGAGVSSYEQYFGPGTRLTVT.

The chain links TRBV7-6 to TRBJ2-7, with 10 bases matching TRBD1. J lost 3 bases, V lost 1 base, and 0 bases had no gene match. This CDR3 contains 14 residues. Germline V lookup: CDR1 SGHVS, CDR2 FNYEAQ. The CDR3 loop reads CASSLGDRGYEQYF. CDR3 sequence (DNA): TGTGCCAGCAGCTTAGGGGACAGGGGCTACGAGCAGTACTTC. The entire variable domain, with the rest obtained from reference TRBV7-6 and TRBJ2-7, is as follows: GAGVSQSPRYKVTKRGQDVALRCDPISGHVSLYWYRQALGQGPEFLTYFNYEAQQDKSGLPNDRFSAERPEGSISTLTIQRTEQRDSAMYRCASSLGDRGYEQYFGPGTRLTVT.

The chain has TRBV29-1 and TRBJ1-1; D may be TRBD1 (5 bases). V dropped 4 bases and J dropped 0 bases, with 24 bases sitting between them. This CDR3 region has 18 residues. CDR1 SQVTM and CDR2 ANQGSEA come from the germline V gene. The CDR3 reads CSVVQRGIRDFMNTEAFF. In DNA form, the CDR3 reads TGCAGCGTTGTACAACGTGGAATTAGGGACTTCATGAACACTGAAGCTTTCTTT. Full variable domain (remainder filled in from reference TRBV29-1 and TRBJ1-1): SAVISQKPSRDICQRGTSLTIQCQVDSQVTMMFWYRQQPGQSLTLIATANQGSEATYESGFVIDKFPISRPNLTFSTLTVSNMSPEDSSIYLCSVVQRGIRDFMNTEAFFGQGTRLTVV.

The chain recombines TRBV11-3 with TRBJ2-7, with TRBD2 matching 11 bases. The V and J ends lost 5 bases and 7 bases, in that order; junction bases with no gene match: 4. The CDR3 has 13 amino acids. Looked up from germline, CDR1 is SGHNT and CDR2 is YENEEA. Here the CDR3 DNA reads TGTGCCAGCAGCGCTAGCGGGAGGCCAGAGCAGTACTTC. Translation: CASSASGRPEQYF.

The chain combines TRBV18 with TRBJ2-7, with D maybe TRBD1 (5 bases). V gave up 6 bases and J gave up 0 bases, with 12 bases separating them. Germline assignment: CDR1 KGHSH and CDR2 LQKENI. The CDR3 consists of 14 residues. The CDR3 DNA sequence: TGTGCCAGCTCCCTCGACAGTACCTCCTACGAGCAGTACTTC. Its translation: CASSLDSTSYEQYF.

This clone was counted once. The J gene is TRBJ1-2, the V gene TRBV5-1; D not resolved. Per germline, CDR1 SGHRS and CDR2 YFSETQ. V shed 0 bases and J shed 1 base, with 4 bases lying between them. The CDR3 is 13 residues long. This chain's CDR3 is CASSLGDNYGYTF. CDR3 nucleotides: TGCGCCAGCAGCTTGGGAGATAACTATGGCTACACCTTC.

The chain joins TRBV6-5 to TRBJ2-4; the D gene is possibly TRBD2 (6 bases). Germline loops: CDR1 MNHEY, CDR2 SVGAGI. The CDR3 is 13 residues long. Trimming pared 0 bases from V and 9 bases from J, leaving 9 bases between. The CDR3 protein is CASSYSGRGIQYF. CDR3 nucleotide sequence: TGTGCCAGCAGTTACTCGGGGCGGGGCATTCAGTACTTC.

This rearrangement joins TRBV28 to TRBJ2-7, with TRBD1 matching 11 bases. The V and J ends lost 6 bases and 6 bases, in that order; junction bases with no gene match: 13. Germline CDR1 is MDHEN and CDR2 is SYDVKM. There are 16 residues in the CDR3. The CDR3: CASRKGQGDPFAEQYF. In DNA, the CDR3 is TGTGCCAGCAGGAAGGGACAGGGGGACCCCTTCGCCGAGCAGTACTTC.

This clone was picked up a small number of times. V is TRBV9 and J is TRBJ2-1; 8 nucleotides line up with TRBD1. The CDR3 is 16 amino acids. Trimming at V came to 0 bases and at J to 5 bases, leaving 7 bases not matched to a gene. Looked up from germline, CDR1 is SGDLS and CDR2 is YYNGEE. The DNA for the CDR3 is TGTGCCAGCAGCGTAGGGCAGGGGGCGCAGGACAATGAGCAGTTCTTC. Translated: CASSVGQGAQDNEQFF.

In its sample, this clone was seen once. Distinct nucleotide sequences in the sample also encode this CDR3. The chain uses TRBV9 and TRBJ2-7; TRBD2 matches at 7 bases. The CDR3 spans 14 residues. Germline V gene sequence: CDR1 SGDLS, CDR2 YYNGEE. Trimming removed 0 bases from V and 2 bases from J; junction bases left unmatched: 2. The CDR3 nucleotides read TGTGCCAGCAGCGTAGGGGGGGGGACCTACGAGCAGTACTTC. Amino acid sequence: CASSVGGGTYEQYF. Together with reference TRBV9 and TRBJ2-7, the CDR3 gives the full variable domain: DSGVTQTPKHLITATGQRVTLRCSPRSGDLSVYWYQQSLDQGLQFLIQYYNGEERAKGNILERFSAQQFPDLHSELNLSSLELGDSALYFCASSVGGGTYEQYFGPGTRLTVT.

The chain employs TRBV5-4 and TRBJ2-3; TRBD1 matches at 8 bases. CDR3 length: 15 residues. The V and J ends lost 5 bases and 2 bases, in that order; junction bases with no gene match: 7. The V gene's germline CDR1 is SGHNT and CDR2 YYREEE (reference sequence). CDR3 sequence: CASRKDRGVTDTQYF. The DNA for the CDR3 is TGTGCCAGCAGAAAAGACAGGGGCGTCACAGATACGCAGTATTTT.

V and J are TRBV27 and TRBJ1-4, with 7 bases identical to TRBD1. Germline lookup yields CDR1 MNHEY and CDR2 SMNVEV (reference sequence). J was trimmed by 8 bases and V by 5 bases; bases with no gene match: 14. There are 16 residues in the CDR3. The CDR3 DNA is TGTGCCAGCAGTCCCCCGGCGGTCCAGGGGGGCGAAAAACTGTTTTTT. It translates to CASSPPAVQGGEKLFF.

The rearrangement uses TRBV7-9 and TRBJ2-1; TRBD2 might be the D (6 bases). V lost 1 base, J lost 3 bases, and 10 bases lay in between. Germline V CDR1 and CDR2: SEHNR, FQNEAQ (reference sequence). CDR3 size: 15 residues. CDR3 loop: CASSLGVAVYNEQFF. DNA of the CDR3: TGTGCCAGCAGCTTAGGCGTAGCGGTCTACAATGAGCAGTTCTTC.

This clone has a single count. CDR3 bases: TGCGCCAGCAGTCCGGGACTAGCGGGAGGGCCATCCTACGAGCAGTACTTC. This gives the protein CASSPGLAGGPSYEQYF. This chain joins TRBV5-1 and TRBJ2-7, with 16 bases lining up with TRBD2. V gave up 5 bases and J gave up 1 base; unmatched junction bases: 6. CDR1 SGHRS and CDR2 YFSETQ come from the germline V gene. CDR3 size: 17 residues.

This chain connects TRBV6-5 to TRBJ2-7; the D gene is possibly TRBD2 (6 bases). Germline-derived CDR1 and CDR2 are MNHEY and SVGAGI. Trimming shortened V by 1 base and J by 2 bases, and 9 bases separated the two germline ends. This CDR3 is built from 14 residues. The CDR3 DNA reads TGTGCCAGCAGTTACTACCCGGGAGCCTACGAGCAGTACTTC. Translating gives CASSYYPGAYEQYF.